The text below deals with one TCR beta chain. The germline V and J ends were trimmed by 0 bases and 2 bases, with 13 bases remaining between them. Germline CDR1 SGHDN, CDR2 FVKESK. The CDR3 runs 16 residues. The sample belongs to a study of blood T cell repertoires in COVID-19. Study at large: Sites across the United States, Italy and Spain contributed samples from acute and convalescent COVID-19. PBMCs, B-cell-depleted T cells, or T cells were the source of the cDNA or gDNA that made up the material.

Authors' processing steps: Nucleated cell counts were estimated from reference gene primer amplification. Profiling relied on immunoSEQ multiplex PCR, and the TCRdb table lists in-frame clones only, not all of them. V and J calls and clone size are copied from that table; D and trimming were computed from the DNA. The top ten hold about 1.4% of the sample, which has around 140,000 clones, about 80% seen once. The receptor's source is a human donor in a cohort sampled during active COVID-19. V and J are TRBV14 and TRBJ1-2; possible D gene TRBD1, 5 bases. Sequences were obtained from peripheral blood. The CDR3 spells CASSQDSRAFNYGYTF. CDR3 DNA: TGTGCCAGCAGCCAAGATAGCAGGGCCTTCAACTATGGCTACACCTTC.